The T cell receptor (beta chain) described here comes from a study of cytomegalovirus exposure and HLA in healthy donors. As to this clone: Antigen: not known.

Whole-study results and caveats: Later analysis associated a missense DCLRE1C variant with TCR beta V- and J-gene trimming.

This CDR3 spans 15 amino acids. V was clipped by 2 bases and J by 5 bases, with 16 bases between them. Germline-derived CDR1 and CDR2 are ENHRY and SYGVKD. The PCR employed 60 Vbeta primers together with 13 Jbeta primers. Sequencing was performed with immunoSEQ multiplex PCR; in TCRdb, only in-frame clones are kept and a portion is missing. The table records about 160,000 clones, roughly 89% of them present only once. The TCR was taken from a woman in her twenties or thirties in good health and CMV-seronegative. The rearrangement joins TRBV10-3 to TRBJ2-7; the D gene is possibly TRBD1 (6 bases). Specimen: PBMCs. CDR3 coding DNA: TGTGCCATCAGTGAGCCCTTTACAGGGTTCCACGAGCAGTACTTC. Translated: CAISEPFTGFHEQYF.